The present T cell receptor (beta chain) was sequenced within a study of cytomegalovirus exposure and HLA in healthy donors. This clone was found a few times. Its antigen is undetermined. Whole-study findings and limits: Presence/absence analyses assumed roughly uniform sequencing depth across donors, which may not hold. The authors later found most CMV-associated TCR beta chains appeared HLA-restricted. Upon later analysis, HLA-associated TCR beta chains proved more clonally expanded than other, equally common chains.

Use of 60 Vbeta and 13 Jbeta primers characterized the PCR. Some clones are missing from TCRdb's copy, which holds only in-frame ones; the method was immunoSEQ multiplex PCR. The repertoire consists of around 58,000 clones, with 70% to 75% occurring once and the leading ten covering roughly 36%. The specimen sequenced was PBMCs. The receptor was derived from a man aged 35-49 years in good health and CMV-seropositive.

The CDR3 spells CASSQYAVRTGNTIYF. The CDR3 DNA sequence: TGTGCCAGCAGCCAATACGCGGTCCGTACTGGAAACACCATATATTTT. The J gene is TRBJ1-3, the V gene TRBV4-2; D unresolved. Germline CDR1 reads LGHNA; CDR2 reads YNFKEQ. This CDR3 contains 16 residues. V gave up 2 bases and J gave up 2 bases, with 13 bases separating them.